This T cell receptor (beta chain) came from a study of T cells after yellow fever vaccination. Study-level points and caveats: Clones from primary vaccination mostly reappeared after the booster (less than 98% CD4, over 85% CD8).

In making TCR cDNA, 5'RACE template switching added a universal primer site and UMIs to it. TCRdb reprocessed the 5' RACE reads via MiXCR and lists one record per CDR3 protein. The sample records more than 250,000 distinct CDR3 sequences, about 6.9% being singletons. In this sample, this clonotype turned up many times. Its antigen is not identified. Sequenced material: PBMCs, taken about 41 days after the first yellow fever vaccination. The TCR sequence derives from a man aged 18 to 29 who received the YFV17D yellow fever vaccine.

In DNA, the CDR3 is TGTGCCACCAGTGATACCGGAACGGGACAGTCATCCCCCGATTTCTTT. It specifies CATSDTGTGQSSPDFF. The V gene is TRBV24-1, the J gene TRBJ1-1; TRBD1 aligns across 7 bases. The J segment lost 13 bases and the V segment lost 3 bases, leaving 19 bases of the junction unmatched. Germline loops: CDR1 KGHDR, CDR2 SFDVKD. This CDR3 contains 16 residues.